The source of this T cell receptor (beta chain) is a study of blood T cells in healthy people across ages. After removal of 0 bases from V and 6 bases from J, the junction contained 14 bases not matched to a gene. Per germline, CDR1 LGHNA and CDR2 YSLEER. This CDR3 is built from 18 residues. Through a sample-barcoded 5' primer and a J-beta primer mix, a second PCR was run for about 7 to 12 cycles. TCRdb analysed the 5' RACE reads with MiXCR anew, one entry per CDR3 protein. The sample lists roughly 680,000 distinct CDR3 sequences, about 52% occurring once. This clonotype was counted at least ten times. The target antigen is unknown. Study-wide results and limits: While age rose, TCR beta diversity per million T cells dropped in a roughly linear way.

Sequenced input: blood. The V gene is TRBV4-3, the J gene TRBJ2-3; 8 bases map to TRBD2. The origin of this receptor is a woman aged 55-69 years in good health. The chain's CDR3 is CASSQERASGSLRDTQYF. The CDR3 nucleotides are TGCGCCAGCAGCCAAGAGCGGGCCAGCGGGAGCCTCCGGGATACGCAGTATTTT.